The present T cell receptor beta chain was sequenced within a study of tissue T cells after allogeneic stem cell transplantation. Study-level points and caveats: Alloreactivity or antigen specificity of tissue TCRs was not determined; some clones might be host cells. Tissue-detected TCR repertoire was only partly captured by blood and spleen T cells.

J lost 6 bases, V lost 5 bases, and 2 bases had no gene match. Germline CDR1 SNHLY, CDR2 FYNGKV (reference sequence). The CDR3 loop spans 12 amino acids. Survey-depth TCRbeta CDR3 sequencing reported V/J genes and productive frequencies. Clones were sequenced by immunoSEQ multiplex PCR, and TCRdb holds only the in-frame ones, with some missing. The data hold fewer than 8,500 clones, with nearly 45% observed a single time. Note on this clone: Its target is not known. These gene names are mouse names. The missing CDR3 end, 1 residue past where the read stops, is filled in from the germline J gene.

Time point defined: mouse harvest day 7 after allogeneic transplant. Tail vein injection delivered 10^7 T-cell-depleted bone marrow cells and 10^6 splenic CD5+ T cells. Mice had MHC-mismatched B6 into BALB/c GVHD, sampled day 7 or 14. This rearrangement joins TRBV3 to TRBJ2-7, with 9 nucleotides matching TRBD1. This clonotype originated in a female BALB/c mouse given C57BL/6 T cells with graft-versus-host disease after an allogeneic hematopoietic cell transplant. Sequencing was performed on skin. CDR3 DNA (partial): TGTGCCAGCAGCCGGGACAGGGCTGAACAGTAC. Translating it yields CASSRDRAEQY. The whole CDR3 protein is CASSRDRAEQYF.